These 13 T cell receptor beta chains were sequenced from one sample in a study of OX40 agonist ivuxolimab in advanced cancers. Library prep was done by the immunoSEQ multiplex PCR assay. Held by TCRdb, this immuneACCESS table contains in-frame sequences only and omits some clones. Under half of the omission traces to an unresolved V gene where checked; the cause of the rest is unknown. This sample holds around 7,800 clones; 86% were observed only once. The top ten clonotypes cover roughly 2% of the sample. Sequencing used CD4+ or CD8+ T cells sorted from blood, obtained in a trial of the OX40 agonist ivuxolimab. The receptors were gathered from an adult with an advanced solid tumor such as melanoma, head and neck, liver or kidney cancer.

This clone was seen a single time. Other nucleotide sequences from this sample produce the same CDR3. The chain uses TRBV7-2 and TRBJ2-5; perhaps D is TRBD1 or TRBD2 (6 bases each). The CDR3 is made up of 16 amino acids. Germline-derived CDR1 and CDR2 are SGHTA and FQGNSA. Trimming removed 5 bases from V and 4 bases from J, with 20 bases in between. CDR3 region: CASSDRGTTLGETQYF. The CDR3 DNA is TGTGCCAGCAGCGACCGGGGGACAACCCTGGGAGAGACCCAGTACTTC.

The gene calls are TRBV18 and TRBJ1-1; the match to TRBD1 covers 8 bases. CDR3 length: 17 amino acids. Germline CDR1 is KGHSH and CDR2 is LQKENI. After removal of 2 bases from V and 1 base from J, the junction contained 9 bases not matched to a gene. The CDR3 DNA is TGTGCCAGCTCACCATATGGAGTCGGACAGGGGAACACTGAAGCTTTCTTT. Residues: CASSPYGVGQGNTEAFF.

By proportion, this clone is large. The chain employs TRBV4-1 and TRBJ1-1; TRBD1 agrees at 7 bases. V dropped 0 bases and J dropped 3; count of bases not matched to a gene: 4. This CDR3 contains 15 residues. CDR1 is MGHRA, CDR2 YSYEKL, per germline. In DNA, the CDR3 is TGCGCCAGCAGCCAAGAGGTTACAGGGGACACTGAAGCTTTCTTT. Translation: CASSQEVTGDTEAFF.

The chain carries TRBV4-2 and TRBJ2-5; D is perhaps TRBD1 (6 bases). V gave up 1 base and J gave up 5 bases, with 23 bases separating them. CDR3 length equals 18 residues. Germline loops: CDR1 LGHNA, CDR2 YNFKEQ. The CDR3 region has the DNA TGTGCCAGCAGCCAAGTATCTGCAGGGGAGACGAGAGGGGAGACCCAGTACTTC. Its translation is CASSQVSAGETRGETQYF.

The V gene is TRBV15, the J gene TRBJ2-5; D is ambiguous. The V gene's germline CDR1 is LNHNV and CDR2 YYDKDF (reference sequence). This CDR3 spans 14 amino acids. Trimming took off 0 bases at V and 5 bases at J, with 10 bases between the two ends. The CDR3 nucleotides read TGTGCCACCAGCAGAGACCTTATTGGGGAGACCCAGTACTTC. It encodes CATSRDLIGETQYF.

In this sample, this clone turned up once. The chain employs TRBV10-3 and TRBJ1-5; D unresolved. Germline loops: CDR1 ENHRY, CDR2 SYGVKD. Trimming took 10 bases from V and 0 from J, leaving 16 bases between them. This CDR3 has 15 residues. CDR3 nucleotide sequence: TGTGCCAGCTCCACGGACGGTAATAGCAATCAGCCCCAGCATTTT. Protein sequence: CASSTDGNSNQPQHF.

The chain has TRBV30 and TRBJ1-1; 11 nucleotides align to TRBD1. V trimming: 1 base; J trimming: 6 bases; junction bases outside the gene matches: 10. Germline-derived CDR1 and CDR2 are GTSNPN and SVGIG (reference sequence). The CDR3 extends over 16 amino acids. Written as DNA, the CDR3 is TGTGCCTGGAGTGCGGGGACAGGGGGTGGTATATCTGAAGCTTTCTTT. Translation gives CAWSAGTGGGISEAFF.

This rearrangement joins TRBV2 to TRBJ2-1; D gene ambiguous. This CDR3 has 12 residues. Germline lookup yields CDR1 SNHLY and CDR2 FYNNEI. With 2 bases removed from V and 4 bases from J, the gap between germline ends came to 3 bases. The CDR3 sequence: CASSEPYNEQFF. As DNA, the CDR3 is TGTGCCAGCAGTGAACCTTACAATGAGCAGTTCTTC. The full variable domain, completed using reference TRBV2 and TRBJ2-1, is EPEVTQTPSHQVTQMGQEVILRCVPISNHLYFYWYRQILGQKVEFLVSFYNNEISEKSEIFDDQFSVERPDGSNFTLKIRSTKLEDSAMYFCASSEPYNEQFFGPGTRLTVL.

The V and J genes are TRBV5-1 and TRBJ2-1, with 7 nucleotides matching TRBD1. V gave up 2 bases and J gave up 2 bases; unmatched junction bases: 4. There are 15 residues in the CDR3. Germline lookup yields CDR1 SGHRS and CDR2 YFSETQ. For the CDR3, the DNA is TGCGCCAGCAGCTTACAGGGGAGCCCCTACAATGAGCAGTTCTTC. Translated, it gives CASSLQGSPYNEQFF. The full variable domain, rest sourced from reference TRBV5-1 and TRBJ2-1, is KAGVTQTPRYLIKTRGQQVTLSCSPISGHRSVSWYQQTPGQGLQFLFEYFSETQRNKGNFPGRFSGRQFSNSRSEMNVSTLELGDSALYLCASSLQGSPYNEQFFGPGTRLTVL.

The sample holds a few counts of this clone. The CDR3 coding sequence is TGTGCCAGCAGCTTCAAACTAGCGGGGGGCCACAATGAGCAGTTCTTC. It is translated as CASSFKLAGGHNEQFF. The V gene is TRBV7-9, the J gene TRBJ2-1; 12 bases are a match to TRBD2. The CDR3 spans 16 residues. Trimming removed 3 bases from V and 5 bases from J; junction bases left unmatched: 5. CDR1 is SEHNR, CDR2 FQNEAQ, per germline (reference sequence).

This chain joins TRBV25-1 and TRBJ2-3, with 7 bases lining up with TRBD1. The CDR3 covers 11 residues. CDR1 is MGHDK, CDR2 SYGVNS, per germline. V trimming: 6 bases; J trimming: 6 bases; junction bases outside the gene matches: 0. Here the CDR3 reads CASRDRDTQYF. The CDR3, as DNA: TGTGCCAGCAGGGACAGGGATACGCAGTATTTT.

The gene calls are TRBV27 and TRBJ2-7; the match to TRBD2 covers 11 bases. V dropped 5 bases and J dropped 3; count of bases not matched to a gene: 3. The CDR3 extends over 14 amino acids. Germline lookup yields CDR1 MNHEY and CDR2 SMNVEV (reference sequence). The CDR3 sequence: CASSRLAGLYEQYF. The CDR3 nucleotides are TGTGCCAGCAGTCGACTAGCGGGGCTCTACGAGCAGTACTTC.

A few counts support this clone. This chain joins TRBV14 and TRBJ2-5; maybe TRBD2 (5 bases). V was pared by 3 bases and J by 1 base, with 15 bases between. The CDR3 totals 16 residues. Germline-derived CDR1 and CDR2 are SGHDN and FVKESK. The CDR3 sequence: CASSHGPGLGQETQYF. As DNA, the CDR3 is TGTGCCAGCAGCCATGGACCCGGACTTGGCCAAGAGACCCAGTACTTC. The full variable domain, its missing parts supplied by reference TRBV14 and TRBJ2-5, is EAGVTQFPSHSVIEKGQTVTLRCDPISGHDNLYWYRRVMGKEIKFLLHFVKESKQDESGMPNNRFLAERTGGTYSTLKVQPAELEDSGVYFCASSHGPGLGQETQYFGPGTRLLVL.